A single T cell receptor beta chain is shown here with its context. Clones were sequenced by immunoSEQ multiplex PCR, and TCRdb holds only the in-frame ones, with some missing. Of around 250,000 clones in the sample, around 80% are singletons; the top ten hold 14% to 15%. Among Cohort 3 donors, those recovered had two negative PCRs, clearance, or symptom resolution. This CDR3 is 15 amino acids long. Trimming cost V 2 bases and J 4 bases; bases outside gene matches: 8. The V gene's germline CDR1 is MNHEY and CDR2 SMNVEV (reference sequence). The sample is drawn from a study of blood T cell repertoires in COVID-19. Study in general: Acute and convalescent COVID-19 samples came from the United States, Italy and Spain. Sample material is recorded as cDNA or gDNA derived from T cells, B-cell-depleted T cells, or PBMCs.

The rearrangement uses TRBV27 and TRBJ2-7; 7 bases match TRBD2. The specimen was PBMCs or T cells enriched from blood (not recorded which). The sequence derives from a man between 35 and 55 years old who had recovered from COVID-19. CDR3 region: CASSLTAGSQYEQYF. CDR3 nucleotides: TGTGCCAGCAGTTTAACAGCGGGAAGCCAGTACGAGCAGTACTTC.